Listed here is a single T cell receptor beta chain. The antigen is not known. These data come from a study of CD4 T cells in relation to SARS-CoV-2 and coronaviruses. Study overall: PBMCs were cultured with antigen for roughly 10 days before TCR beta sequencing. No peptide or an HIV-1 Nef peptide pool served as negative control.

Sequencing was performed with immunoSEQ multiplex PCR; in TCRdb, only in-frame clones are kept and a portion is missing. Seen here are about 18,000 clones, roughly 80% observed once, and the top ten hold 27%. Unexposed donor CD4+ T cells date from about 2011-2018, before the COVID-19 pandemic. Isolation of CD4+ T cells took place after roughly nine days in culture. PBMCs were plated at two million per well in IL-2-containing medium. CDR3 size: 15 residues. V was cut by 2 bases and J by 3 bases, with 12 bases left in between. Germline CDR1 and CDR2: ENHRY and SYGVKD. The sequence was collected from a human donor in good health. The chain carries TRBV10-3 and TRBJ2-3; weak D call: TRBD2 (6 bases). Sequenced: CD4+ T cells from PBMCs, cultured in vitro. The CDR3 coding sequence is TGTGCCATCAGTGAGGTCGGGAGTAGGACAGATACGCAGTATTTT. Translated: CAISEVGSRTDTQYF.